A single sample gave rise to the 11 T cell receptor beta chains below, sequenced in a study of identical twins. MiXCR was run by TCRdb on the 5' RACE reads, yielding one entry per CDR3 protein. This sample has under 500,000 distinct CDR3 sequences, with 13% to 15% found just once. Separately, the same data were catalogued under a study of yellow fever vaccine responses in identical twins.

The source material was CD4+ T cells sorted from blood. Receptors originate from a young woman in good health.

This clonotype was seen a few times. The V and J genes are TRBV20-1 and TRBJ2-7; 7 nucleotides match TRBD2. Trimming cost V 0 bases and J 0 bases; bases outside gene matches: 5. The CDR3 is 15 amino acids. The germline V gene has CDR1 DFQATT and CDR2 SNEGSKA (reference sequence). The CDR3 nucleotides are TGCAGTGCTAGAGAAGTCGGGAGGAGCTCCTACGAGCAGTACTTC. Translated, it gives CSAREVGRSSYEQYF.

As for this clonotype: Since no conserved phenylalanine or tryptophan closes the CDR3, a read error is the likely cause. The limits of the CDR3 on the DNA are not certain, so only TCRdb's listed CDR3 is given. The J gene is TRBJ2-4, the V gene TRBV6-1; the table's TRBD1 call for D was not verified on the DNA. The CDR3 is 12 residues long, ends included. Looked up from germline, CDR1 is MNHNS and CDR2 is SASEGT. CDR3 protein: CASSEESRGLFL.

The chain carries TRBV15 and TRBJ2-7; TRBD2 aligns across 12 bases. This CDR3 comprises 14 residues. Germline CDR1 LNHNV, CDR2 YYDKDF (reference sequence). Losses at the gene ends were 5 bases for V and 2 bases for J; bases not matched to a gene: 1. CDR3: CATSPSGRAYEQYF. CDR3 nucleotide sequence: TGTGCCACCAGCCCTAGCGGGAGGGCCTACGAGCAGTACTTC.

This clonotype came up many times. The chain recombines TRBV5-1 with TRBJ2-1; TRBD2 is a possible D gene (6 bases). Germline lookup yields CDR1 SGHRS and CDR2 YFSETQ. Deletions cut 0 bases from V and 7 bases from J, with 23 bases between. The CDR3 sequence is 18 residues long. The CDR3 sequence: CASSLGVEWGLRGNEQFF. The CDR3 DNA is TGCGCCAGCAGCTTGGGGGTCGAGTGGGGACTCCGGGGGAATGAGCAGTTCTTC. Using reference TRBV5-1 and TRBJ2-1 for the parts outside the CDR3, the full variable domain is KAGVTQTPRYLIKTRGQQVTLSCSPISGHRSVSWYQQTPGQGLQFLFEYFSETQRNKGNFPGRFSGRQFSNSRSEMNVSTLELGDSALYLCASSLGVEWGLRGNEQFFGPGTRLTVL.

This clonotype showed up many times. J is TRBJ2-7 and V is TRBV3-1; 7 bases match TRBD2. J lost 7 bases, V lost 2 bases, and 11 bases had no gene match. Germline CDR1 and CDR2: LGHDT and YNNKEL (reference sequence). The CDR3 consists of 15 residues. The CDR3 DNA follows: TGTGCCAGCAGCCAAACGTTCGCGGGAGTCGGAGAGCAGTACTTC. Its translation is CASSQTFAGVGEQYF.

The chain couples TRBV19 to TRBJ2-5; D assignment may be TRBD1 or TRBD2 (5 bases each). The V end lost 4 bases, the J end lost 6 bases, and 12 bases lay between the germline ends. This CDR3 spans 13 amino acids. Germline values: CDR1 LNHDA, CDR2 SQIVND (reference sequence). This CDR3 is CASSTEGSKTQYF. The CDR3 DNA follows: TGTGCCAGTAGTACAGAGGGGTCGAAGACCCAGTACTTC.

Only a few counts were recorded for this clonotype. J is TRBJ1-1 and V is TRBV18; the D gene is possibly TRBD1 (6 bases). Trimming took 3 bases from V and 7 from J, leaving 15 bases between them. The CDR3 sequence is 14 residues long. The V gene's germline CDR1 is KGHSH and CDR2 LQKENI. This CDR3 reads CASSPRDRKSEAFF. For the CDR3, the DNA is TGTGCCAGCTCACCTCGAGACAGGAAGAGTGAAGCTTTCTTT.

The sample holds many counts of this clonotype. This chain connects TRBV20-1 to TRBJ1-5; D may be TRBD1 (6 bases). V lost 6 bases, J lost 3 bases, and 9 bases lay in between. The CDR3 has 12 residues. CDR1 DFQATT and CDR2 SNEGSKA come from the germline V gene (reference sequence). The CDR3, as DNA: TGCAGTGCCGGACAGAACAATCAGCCCCAGCATTTT. This encodes CSAGQNNQPQHF.

There are a few counts of this clonotype. The chain recombines TRBV5-1 with TRBJ2-7, with D uncertain. The CDR3 is 14 amino acids. Trimming removed 1 base at V and 3 bases at J, with 11 bases between. CDR1 and CDR2 from the germline V gene are SGHRS and YFSETQ. CDR3 nucleotides: TGCGCCAGCAGCTTGACTGGGCCTCTCTACGAGCAGTACTTC. Its protein product is CASSLTGPLYEQYF.

This chain joins TRBV9 and TRBJ2-1; D is unresolved. CDR3 length: 12 residues. Trimming left V 0 bases short and J 5 bases short, with 3 bases between. Germline V gives CDR1 SGDLS, CDR2 YYNGEE. The CDR3 coding sequence is TGTGCCAGCAGCGTAGACCACAATGAGCAGTTCTTC. Its translation: CASSVDHNEQFF.

This clonotype was detected ten times or more. The J gene is TRBJ1-1, the V gene TRBV5-1, with D uncertain. The CDR3 is 14 residues long. In germline, CDR1 is SGHRS, CDR2 YFSETQ. Deletions cut 0 bases from V and 1 base from J, with 7 bases between. The CDR3 sequence is CASSLEEGNTEAFF. The CDR3 region has the DNA TGCGCCAGCAGCTTGGAAGAAGGGAACACTGAAGCTTTCTTT.